This T cell receptor (beta chain) is drawn from a study of CD8 T cells in ankylosing spondylitis. Whole-study findings and limits: Matched ankylosing spondylitis synovial fluid reportedly showed significant enrichment of disease-linked clones. Seemingly characteristic of ankylosing spondylitis blood was a TCR beta motif consisting of eight highly homologous variants. Clones linked with disease were CD8+ and fairly uncommon in the peripheral blood.

Comment on this clonotype: The antigen remains undetermined.

Researchers built TCR beta libraries using quantitative 5'-RACE with molecular barcodes. Each CDR3 protein is one row after TCRdb ran MiXCR on the 5' RACE reads. The data show approximately 540,000 distinct CDR3 sequences, roughly 12% seen once. The CDR3 is 16 residues long. The V gene's germline CDR1 is DFQATT and CDR2 SNEGSKA (reference sequence). The J segment lost 6 bases and the V segment lost 1 base, leaving 9 bases of the junction unmatched. Material: blood, either unsorted or a sorted T cell fraction (not recorded which). The chain is built from TRBV20-1 and TRBJ2-1, with 10 bases matching TRBD2. The TCR comes from a male donor with ankylosing spondylitis. The CDR3 DNA is TGCAGTGCTAGAGCCATTAGCGGGACTAGCGCCAATGAGCAGTTCTTC. Protein: CSARAISGTSANEQFF.